This entry concerns a single TCR beta chain. Its antigen is undetermined. The data derive from a study of CD8+ T cells in alopecia areata. About the study: Severity scoring for treated patients was based on the percentage of affected scalp area. The study's findings and limits: Lesional scalp, especially alopecia totalis/universalis, showed higher clonality than normal scalp. Under tofacitinib, fewer expanded CD8+ clones appeared among the top 100 scalp clones.

Trimming removed 4 bases at V and 4 bases at J, with 13 bases between. CDR1 is MNHNY and CDR2 is SVGAGI in the germline V gene (reference sequence). This CDR3 is built from 14 residues. Treatment denoted: oral pan-JAK inhibitor, 5-10 mg twice daily. Those with alopecia areata gave lesional scalp punch biopsies and peripheral blood. Reverse transcribed after extraction, RNA yielded cDNA as the sequencing template. The assay was immunoSEQ multiplex PCR, and TCRdb's table has in-frame clones only and misses some. The sample records 10,000 to 15,000 clones, around 63% being singletons. Sequenced material: skin, taken at week 4, from a patient treated with tofacitinib. This sequence joins TRBV6-6 and TRBJ1-2; D is uncertain. The TCR sequence derives from a human donor with alopecia areata. CDR3 region: CASSLAGFSYGYTF. CDR3 nucleotides: TGTGCCAGCAGTTTAGCCGGGTTTTCCTATGGCTACACCTTC.